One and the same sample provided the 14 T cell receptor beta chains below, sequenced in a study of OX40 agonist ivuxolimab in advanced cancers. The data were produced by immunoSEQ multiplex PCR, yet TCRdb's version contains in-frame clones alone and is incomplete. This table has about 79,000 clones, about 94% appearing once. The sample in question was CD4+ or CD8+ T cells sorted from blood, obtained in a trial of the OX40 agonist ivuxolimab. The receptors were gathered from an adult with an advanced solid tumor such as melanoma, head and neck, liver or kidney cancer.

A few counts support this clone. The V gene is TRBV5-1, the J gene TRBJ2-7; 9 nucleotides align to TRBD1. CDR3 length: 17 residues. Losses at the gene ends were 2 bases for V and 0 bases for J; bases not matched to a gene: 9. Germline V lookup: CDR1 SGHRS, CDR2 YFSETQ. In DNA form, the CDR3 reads TGCGCCAGCAGCTTCGCGGACAGGGGCGAACCCTCCTACGAGCAGTACTTC. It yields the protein CASSFADRGEPSYEQYF.

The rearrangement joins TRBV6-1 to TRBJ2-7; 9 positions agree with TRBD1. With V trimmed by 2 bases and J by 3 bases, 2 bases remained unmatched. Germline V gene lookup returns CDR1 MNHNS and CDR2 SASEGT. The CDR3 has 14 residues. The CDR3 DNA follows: TGTGCCAGCAGTGAACCGGGACAGGGCTACGAGCAGTACTTC. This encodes CASSEPGQGYEQYF.

The CDR3 nucleotides are TGCGCCAGCAGCCCACCAAACACCGGGGAGCTGTTTTTT. It encodes CASSPPNTGELFF. The rearrangement uses TRBV4-1 and TRBJ2-2; D is unresolved. Germline CDR1 and CDR2: MGHRA and YSYEKL. The CDR3 is 13 residues long. V lost 4 bases and J lost 2, with 5 bases in between.

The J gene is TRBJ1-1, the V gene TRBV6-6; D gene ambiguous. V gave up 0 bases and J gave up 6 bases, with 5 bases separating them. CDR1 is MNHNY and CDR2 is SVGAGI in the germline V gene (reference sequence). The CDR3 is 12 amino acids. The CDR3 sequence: CASSYSSSEAFF. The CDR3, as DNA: TGTGCCAGCAGTTACTCCAGTTCTGAAGCTTTCTTT.

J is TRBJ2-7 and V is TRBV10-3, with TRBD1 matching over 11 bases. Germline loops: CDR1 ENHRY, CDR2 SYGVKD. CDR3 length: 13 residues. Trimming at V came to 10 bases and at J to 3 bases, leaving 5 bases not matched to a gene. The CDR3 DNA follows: TGTGCCACCGGGACAGGGGGAGGCTACGAGCAGTACTTC. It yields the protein CATGTGGGYEQYF.

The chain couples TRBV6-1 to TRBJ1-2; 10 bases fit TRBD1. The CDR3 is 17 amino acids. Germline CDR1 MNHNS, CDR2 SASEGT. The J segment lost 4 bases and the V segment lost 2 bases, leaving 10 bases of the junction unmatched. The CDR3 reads CASSERNFGTGAYGYTF. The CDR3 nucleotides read TGTGCCAGCAGTGAACGGAATTTTGGGACAGGGGCCTATGGCTACACCTTC.

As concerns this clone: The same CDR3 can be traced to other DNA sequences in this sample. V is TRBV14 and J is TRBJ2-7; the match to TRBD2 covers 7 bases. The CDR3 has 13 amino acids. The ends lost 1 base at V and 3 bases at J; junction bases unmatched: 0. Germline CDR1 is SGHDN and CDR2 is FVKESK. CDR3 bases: TGTGCCAGCAGCCAAGGGGGGGGCTACGAGCAGTACTTC. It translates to CASSQGGGYEQYF.

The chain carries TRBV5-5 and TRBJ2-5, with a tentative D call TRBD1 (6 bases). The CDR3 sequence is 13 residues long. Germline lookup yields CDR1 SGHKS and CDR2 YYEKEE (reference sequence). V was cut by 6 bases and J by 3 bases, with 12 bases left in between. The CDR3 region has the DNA TGTGCCAGCACCAGGACAGAAAAAGAGACCCAGTACTTC. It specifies CASTRTEKETQYF.

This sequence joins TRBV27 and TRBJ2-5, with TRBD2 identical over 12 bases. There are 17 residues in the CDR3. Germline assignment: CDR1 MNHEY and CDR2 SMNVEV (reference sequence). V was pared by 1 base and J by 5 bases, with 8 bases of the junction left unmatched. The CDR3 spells CASSLLSPSGGDETQYF. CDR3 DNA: TGTGCCAGCAGTTTATTGTCTCCTAGCGGGGGGGACGAGACCCAGTACTTC.

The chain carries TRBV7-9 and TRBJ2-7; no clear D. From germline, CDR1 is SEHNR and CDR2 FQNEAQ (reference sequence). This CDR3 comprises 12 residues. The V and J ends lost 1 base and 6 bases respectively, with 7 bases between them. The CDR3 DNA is TGTGCCAGCAGCTTAGTTGGCGCCGAGCAGTACTTC. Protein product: CASSLVGAEQYF. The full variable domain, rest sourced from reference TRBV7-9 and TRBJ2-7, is DTGVSQNPRHKITKRGQNVTFRCDPISEHNRLYWYRQTLGQGPEFLTYFQNEAQLEKSRLLSDRFSAERPKGSFSTLEIQRTEQGDSAMYLCASSLVGAEQYFGPGTRLTVT.

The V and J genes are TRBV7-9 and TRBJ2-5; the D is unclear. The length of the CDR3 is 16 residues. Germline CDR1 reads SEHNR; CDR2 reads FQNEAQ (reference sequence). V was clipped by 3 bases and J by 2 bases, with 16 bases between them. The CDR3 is CASSLGTAIEQETQYF. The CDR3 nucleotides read TGTGCCAGCAGCTTGGGTACAGCGATCGAACAAGAGACCCAGTACTTC.

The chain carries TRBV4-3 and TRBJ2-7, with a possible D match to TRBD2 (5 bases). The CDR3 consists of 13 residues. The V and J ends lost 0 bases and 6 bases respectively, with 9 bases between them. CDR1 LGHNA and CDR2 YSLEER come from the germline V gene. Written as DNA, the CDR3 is TGCGCCAGCAGCCAAGATTGGGAGTTCGAGCAGTACTTC. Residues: CASSQDWEFEQYF.

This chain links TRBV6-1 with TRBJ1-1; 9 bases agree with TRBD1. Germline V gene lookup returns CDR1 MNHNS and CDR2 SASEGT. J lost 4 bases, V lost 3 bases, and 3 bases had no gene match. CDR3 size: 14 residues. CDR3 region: CASSETGGRTEAFF. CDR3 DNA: TGTGCCAGCAGTGAGACAGGGGGACGCACTGAAGCTTTCTTT.

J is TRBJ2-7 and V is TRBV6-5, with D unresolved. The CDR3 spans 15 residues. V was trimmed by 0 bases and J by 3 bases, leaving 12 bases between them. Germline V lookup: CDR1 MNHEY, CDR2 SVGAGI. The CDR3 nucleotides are TGTGCCAGCAGTTACTCATCGCAGGCCTACTACGAGCAGTACTTC. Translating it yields CASSYSSQAYYEQYF.